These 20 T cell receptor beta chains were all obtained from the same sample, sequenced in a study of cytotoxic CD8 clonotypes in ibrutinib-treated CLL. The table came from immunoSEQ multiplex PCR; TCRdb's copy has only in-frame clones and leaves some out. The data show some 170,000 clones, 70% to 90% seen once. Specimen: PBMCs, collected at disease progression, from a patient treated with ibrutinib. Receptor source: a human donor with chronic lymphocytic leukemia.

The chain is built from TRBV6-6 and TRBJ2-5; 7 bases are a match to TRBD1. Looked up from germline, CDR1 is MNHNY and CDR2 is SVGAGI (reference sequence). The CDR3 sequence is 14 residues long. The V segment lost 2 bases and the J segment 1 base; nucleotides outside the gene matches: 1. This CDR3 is CASSYRQGQETQYF. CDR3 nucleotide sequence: TGTGCCAGCAGTTACCGACAGGGCCAAGAGACCCAGTACTTC.

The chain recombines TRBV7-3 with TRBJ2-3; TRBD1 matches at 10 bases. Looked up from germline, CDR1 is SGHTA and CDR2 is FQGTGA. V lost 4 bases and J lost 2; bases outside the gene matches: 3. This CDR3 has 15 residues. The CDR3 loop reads CASSWTGGTTDTQYF. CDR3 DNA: TGTGCCAGCAGCTGGACAGGGGGTACCACAGATACGCAGTATTTT.

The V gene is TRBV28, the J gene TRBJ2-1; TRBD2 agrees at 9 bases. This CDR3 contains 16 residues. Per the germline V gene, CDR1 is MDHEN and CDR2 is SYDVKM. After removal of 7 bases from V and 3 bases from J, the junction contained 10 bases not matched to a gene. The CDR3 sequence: CASKLAGLVGYNEQFF. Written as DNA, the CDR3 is TGTGCCAGCAAACTAGCGGGTCTGGTGGGCTACAATGAGCAGTTCTTC.

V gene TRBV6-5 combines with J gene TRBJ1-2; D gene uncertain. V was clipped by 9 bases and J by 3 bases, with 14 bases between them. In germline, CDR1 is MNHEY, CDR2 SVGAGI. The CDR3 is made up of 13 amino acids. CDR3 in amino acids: CASSRAADYGYTF. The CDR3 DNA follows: TGTGCCAGTAGCCGTGCCGCAGACTATGGCTACACCTTC.

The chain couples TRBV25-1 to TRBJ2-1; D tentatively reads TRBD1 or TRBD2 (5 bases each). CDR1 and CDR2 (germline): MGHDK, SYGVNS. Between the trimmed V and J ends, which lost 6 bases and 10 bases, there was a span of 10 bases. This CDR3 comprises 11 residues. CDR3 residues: CASRGTSEQFF. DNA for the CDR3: TGTGCCAGCAGGGGGACCTCCGAGCAGTTCTTC.

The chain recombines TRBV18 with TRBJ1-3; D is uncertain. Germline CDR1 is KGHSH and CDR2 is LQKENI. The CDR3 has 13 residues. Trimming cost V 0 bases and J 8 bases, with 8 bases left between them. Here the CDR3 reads CASSPPSVDTIYF. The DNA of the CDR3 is TGTGCCAGCTCACCACCTAGCGTGGACACCATATATTTT. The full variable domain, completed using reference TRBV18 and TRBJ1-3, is NAGVMQNPRHLVRRRGQEARLRCSPMKGHSHVYWYRQLPEEGLKFMVYLQKENIIDESGMPKERFSAEFPKEGPSILRIQQVVRGDSAAYFCASSPPSVDTIYFGEGSWLTVV.

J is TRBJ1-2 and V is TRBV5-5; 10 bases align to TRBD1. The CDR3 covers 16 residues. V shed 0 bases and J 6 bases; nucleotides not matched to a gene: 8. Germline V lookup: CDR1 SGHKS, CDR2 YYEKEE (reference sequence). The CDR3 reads CASSLADRGQGHGYTF. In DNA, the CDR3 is TGTGCCAGCAGCTTGGCCGATAGGGGACAGGGGCATGGCTACACCTTC.

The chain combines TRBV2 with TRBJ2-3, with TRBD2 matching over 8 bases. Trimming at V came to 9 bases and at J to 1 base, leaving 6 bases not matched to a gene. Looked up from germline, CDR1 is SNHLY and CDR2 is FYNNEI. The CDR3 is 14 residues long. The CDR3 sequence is CARAREEGTDTQYF. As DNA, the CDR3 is TGTGCCAGGGCGCGGGAGGAGGGCACAGATACGCAGTATTTT.

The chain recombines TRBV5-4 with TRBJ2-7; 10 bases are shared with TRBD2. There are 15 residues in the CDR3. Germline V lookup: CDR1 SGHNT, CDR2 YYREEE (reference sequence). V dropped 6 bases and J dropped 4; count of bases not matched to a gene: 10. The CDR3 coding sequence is TGTGCCAGCACCTCTAGCGGGAGCTTTCCTTACGAGCAGTACTTC. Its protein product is CASTSSGSFPYEQYF.

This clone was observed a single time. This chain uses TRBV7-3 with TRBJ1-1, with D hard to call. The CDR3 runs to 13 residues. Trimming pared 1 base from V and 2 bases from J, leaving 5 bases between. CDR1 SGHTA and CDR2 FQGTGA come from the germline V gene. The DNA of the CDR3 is TGTGCCAGCAGCTTAATGGGAAACACTGAAGCTTTCTTT. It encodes CASSLMGNTEAFF.

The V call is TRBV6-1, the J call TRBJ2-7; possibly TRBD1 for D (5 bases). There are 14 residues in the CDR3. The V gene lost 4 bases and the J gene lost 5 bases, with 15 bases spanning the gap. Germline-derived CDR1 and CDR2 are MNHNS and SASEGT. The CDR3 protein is CASSVPGPLHEQYF. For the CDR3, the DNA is TGTGCCAGCAGTGTACCAGGGCCCCTCCACGAGCAGTACTTC.

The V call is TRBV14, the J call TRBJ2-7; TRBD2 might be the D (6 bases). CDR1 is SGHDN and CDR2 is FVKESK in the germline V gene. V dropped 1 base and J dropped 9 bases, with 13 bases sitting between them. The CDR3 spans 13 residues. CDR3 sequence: CASSQGGGWRQYF. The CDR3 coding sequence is TGTGCCAGCAGCCAAGGGGGAGGTTGGCGGCAGTACTTC.

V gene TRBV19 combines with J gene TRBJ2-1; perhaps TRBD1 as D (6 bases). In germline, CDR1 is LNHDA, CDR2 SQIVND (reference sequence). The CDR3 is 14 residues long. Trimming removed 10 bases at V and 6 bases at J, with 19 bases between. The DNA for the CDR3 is TGTGCCACCGAAGGACAGAGAAAGGGCAATGAGCAGTTCTTC. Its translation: CATEGQRKGNEQFF.

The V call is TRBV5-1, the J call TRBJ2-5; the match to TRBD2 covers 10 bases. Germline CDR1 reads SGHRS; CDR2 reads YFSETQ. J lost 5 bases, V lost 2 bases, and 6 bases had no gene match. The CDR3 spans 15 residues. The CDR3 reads CASSLSGRALETQYF. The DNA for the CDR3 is TGCGCCAGCAGCTTAAGCGGGAGGGCCTTGGAGACCCAGTACTTC. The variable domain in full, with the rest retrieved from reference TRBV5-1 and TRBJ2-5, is KAGVTQTPRYLIKTRGQQVTLSCSPISGHRSVSWYQQTPGQGLQFLFEYFSETQRNKGNFPGRFSGRQFSNSRSEMNVSTLELGDSALYLCASSLSGRALETQYFGPGTRLLVL.

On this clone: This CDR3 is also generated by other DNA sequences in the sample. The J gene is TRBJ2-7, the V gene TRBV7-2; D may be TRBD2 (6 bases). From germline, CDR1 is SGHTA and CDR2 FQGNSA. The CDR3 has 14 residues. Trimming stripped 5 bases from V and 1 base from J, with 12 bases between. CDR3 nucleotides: TGTGCCAGCAGCCCACGGGGAGGTTCCTACGAGCAGTACTTC. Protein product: CASSPRGGSYEQYF. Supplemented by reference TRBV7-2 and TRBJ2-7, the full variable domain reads GAGVSQSPSNKVTEKGKDVELRCDPISGHTALYWYRQSLGQGLEFLIYFQGNSAPDKSGLPSDRFSAERTGGSVSTLTIQRTQQEDSAVYLCASSPRGGSYEQYFGPGTRLTVT.

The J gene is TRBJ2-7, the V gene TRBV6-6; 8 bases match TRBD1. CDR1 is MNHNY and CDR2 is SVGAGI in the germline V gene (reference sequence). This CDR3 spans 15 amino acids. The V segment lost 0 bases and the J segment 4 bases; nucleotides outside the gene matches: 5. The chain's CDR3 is CASSYSAGGFYEQYF. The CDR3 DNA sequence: TGTGCCAGCAGTTACTCGGCAGGGGGCTTTTACGAGCAGTACTTC.

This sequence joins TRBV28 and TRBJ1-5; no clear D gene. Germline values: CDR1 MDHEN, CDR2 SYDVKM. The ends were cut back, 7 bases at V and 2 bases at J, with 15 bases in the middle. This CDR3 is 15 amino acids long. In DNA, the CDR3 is TGTGCCAGCACCACCCAAAGAATCGGCAATCAGCCCCAGCATTTT. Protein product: CASTTQRIGNQPQHF. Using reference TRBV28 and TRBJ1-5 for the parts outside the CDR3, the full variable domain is DVKVTQSSRYLVKRTGEKVFLECVQDMDHENMFWYRQDPGLGLRLIYFSYDVKMKEKGDIPEGYSVSREKKERFSLILESASTNQTSMYLCASTTQRIGNQPQHFGDGTRLSIL.

The CDR3 loop is CASSLRFTYEQYF. CDR3 bases: TGTGCCAGCAGCTTACGGTTTACCTACGAGCAGTACTTC. This chain joins TRBV7-6 and TRBJ2-7, with unresolved D. Germline CDR1 SGHVS, CDR2 FNYEAQ. The V end lost 2 bases, the J end lost 2 bases, and 7 bases lay between the germline ends. The CDR3 contains 13 residues.

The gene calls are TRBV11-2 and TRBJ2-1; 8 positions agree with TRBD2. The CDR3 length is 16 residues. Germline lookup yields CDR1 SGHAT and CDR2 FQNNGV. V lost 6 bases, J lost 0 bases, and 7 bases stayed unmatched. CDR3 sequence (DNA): TGTGCCAGCAGTGAAGCGGGAGCAGCCTCCTACAATGAGCAGTTCTTC. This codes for CASSEAGAASYNEQFF.

In DNA, the CDR3 is TGTGCTAGTGCTTTCCGGGGAACTAATGAAAAACTGTTTTTT. Translation: CASAFRGTNEKLFF. This chain links TRBV12-5 with TRBJ1-4, with no clear D. Trimming left V 7 bases short and J 1 base short, with 10 bases between. This CDR3 has 14 amino acids. Germline V CDR1 and CDR2: LGHNT, FRNRAP.